Listed below are T cell receptor beta chains from one sample, sequenced in a study of early T cells in non-severe SARS-CoV-2 infection. TCRdb processed the 5' RACE reads anew with MiXCR; each CDR3 protein has one entry. The sample has roughly 110,000 distinct CDR3 sequences, around 10% seen once. Sequenced: whole blood. These TCRs come from an adult who was a healthcare worker with PCR-confirmed SARS-CoV-2 infection or an uninfected control (not recorded which). CDR3s include the opening cysteine and the closing phenylalanine or tryptophan. D genes are given only for firm matches. Clone size is given for some rows only: seen once, a few or many times, or a class if the clone is expanded.

clone size: -
J gene: TRBJ1-5
D gene: TRBD1
V gene: TRBV12-3/TRBV12-4
CDR3 protein: CASTMGQKNQPQHF
CDR3 DNA: TGTGCCAGCACCATGGGACAGAAAAATCAGCCCCAGCATTTT

clone size: few
J gene: TRBJ1-3
D gene: -
V gene: TRBV14
CDR3 protein: CASSQVPDRSGNTIYF
CDR3 DNA: TGTGCCAGCAGCCAAGTCCCGGACAGATCCGGAAACACCATATATTTT

clone size: -
J gene: TRBJ2-1
D gene: TRBD1
V gene: TRBV10-3
CDR3 protein: CATQRQGAGNEQFF
CDR3 DNA: TGTGCCACACAAAGACAGGGGGCGGGCAATGAGCAGTTCTTC

clone size: -
J gene: TRBJ1-2
D gene: -
V gene: TRBV7-2
CDR3 protein: CASSSYNQGTETF
CDR3 DNA: TGTGCCAGCAGCTCGTACAATCAGGGTACAGAGACCTTC

clone size: many
J gene: TRBJ1-1
D gene: -
V gene: TRBV10-2
CDR3 protein: CASFRTNTEAFF
CDR3 DNA: TGCGCCAGCTTCCGTACGAACACTGAAGCTTTCTTT

clone size: -
J gene: TRBJ2-1
D gene: -
V gene: TRBV20-1
CDR3 protein: CSAGGVSGQFF
CDR3 DNA: TGCAGTGCTGGCGGTGTTTCGGGGCAGTTCTTC

clone size: -
J gene: TRBJ2-1
D gene: TRBD1
V gene: TRBV7-9
CDR3 protein: CAQVGGTGIIGEQFF
CDR3 DNA: TGTGCCCAAGTTGGGGGGACAGGTATTATTGGTGAGCAGTTCTTC

clone size: many
J gene: TRBJ1-5
D gene: -
V gene: TRBV19
CDR3 protein: CASSIVLYSNQPQHF
CDR3 DNA: TGTGCCAGTAGTATAGTTCTGTATAGCAATCAGCCCCAGCATTTT

clone size: few
J gene: TRBJ2-1
D gene: TRBD2
V gene: TRBV20-1
CDR3 protein: CSASSSGRQGSNEQFF
CDR3 DNA: TGCAGTGCTAGTAGCAGCGGGAGGCAGGGGTCCAATGAGCAGTTCTTC

clone size: few
J gene: TRBJ2-3
D gene: TRBD2
V gene: TRBV3-1
CDR3 protein: CASSPLAGGPSTQYF
CDR3 DNA: TGTGCCAGCAGCCCTCTAGCGGGAGGGCCGAGTACGCAGTATTTT

clone size: few
J gene: TRBJ2-7
D gene: TRBD2
V gene: TRBV20-1
CDR3 protein: CSARHPSGSIYEQYF
CDR3 DNA: TGCAGTGCTAGACACCCCAGCGGGAGTATCTACGAGCAGTACTTC

clone size: -
J gene: TRBJ1-4
D gene: -
V gene: TRBV19
CDR3 protein: CASSRQKGLPSEKLFF
CDR3 DNA: TGTGCCAGTAGTAGGCAGAAGGGGCTTCCTTCTGAAAAACTGTTTTTT

clone size: -
J gene: TRBJ2-7
D gene: -
V gene: TRBV3-1
CDR3 protein: CASSRSEYEQYF
CDR3 DNA: TGTGCCAGCAGCCGGTCGGAGTACGAGCAGTACTTC

clone size: many
J gene: TRBJ2-7
D gene: -
V gene: TRBV6-6
CDR3 protein: CASRGRAYEQYF
CDR3 DNA: TGTGCCAGCAGAGGTAGGGCCTACGAGCAGTACTTC

clone size: many
J gene: TRBJ2-7
D gene: TRBD2
V gene: TRBV7-6
CDR3 protein: CASSPRRVAGAGEQYF
CDR3 DNA: TGTGCCAGCAGCCCCCGGCGGGTAGCGGGAGCGGGGGAGCAGTACTTC

clone size: many
J gene: TRBJ1-5
D gene: -
V gene: TRBV7-2
CDR3 protein: CASSLVWHSNQPQHF
CDR3 DNA: TGTGCCAGCAGCTTAGTATGGCATAGCAATCAGCCCCAGCATTTT

clone size: many
J gene: TRBJ1-1
D gene: -
V gene: TRBV20-1
CDR3 protein: CSVKRVAEAFF
CDR3 DNA: TGCAGTGTTAAGAGGGTGGCTGAAGCTTTCTTT

clone size: many
J gene: TRBJ2-7
D gene: TRBD2
V gene: TRBV6-2/TRBV6-3
CDR3 protein: CASSSGTSPVYEQYF
CDR3 DNA: TGTGCCAGCAGTTCGGGGACTAGCCCGGTCTACGAGCAGTACTTC

clone size: many
J gene: TRBJ2-5
D gene: -
V gene: TRBV11-2
CDR3 protein: CASSSAGPGTQYF
CDR3 DNA: TGTGCCAGCAGCTCGGCGGGGCCGGGGACCCAGTACTTC

clone size: few
J gene: TRBJ2-2
D gene: -
V gene: TRBV15
CDR3 protein: CATSRDNRVRGELFF
CDR3 DNA: TGTGCCACCAGCAGAGACAACAGGGTGCGCGGGGAGCTGTTTTTT

clone size: -
J gene: TRBJ1-5
D gene: TRBD1
V gene: TRBV6-2/TRBV6-3
CDR3 protein: CASSYRLDRGPYSNQPQHF
CDR3 DNA: TGTGCCAGCAGTTACCGCCTGGACAGGGGGCCCTATAGCAATCAGCCCCAGCATTTT

clone size: -
J gene: TRBJ2-5
D gene: -
V gene: TRBV13
CDR3 protein: CASRSIQGRETQYF
CDR3 DNA: TGTGCCAGCAGATCTATCCAGGGTCGTGAGACCCAGTACTTC

clone size: -
J gene: TRBJ2-1
D gene: TRBD2
V gene: TRBV12-3/TRBV12-4
CDR3 protein: CASSLPSYGGSTEQLF
CDR3 DNA: TGTGCCAGCAGTTTACCCTCCTACGGGGGGTCAACTGAGCAGTTGTTC

clone size: many
J gene: TRBJ2-2
D gene: -
V gene: TRBV27
CDR3 protein: CASRALGDTGELFF
CDR3 DNA: TGTGCCAGCAGGGCCCTGGGGGACACCGGGGAGCTGTTTTTT

clone size: -
J gene: TRBJ2-5
D gene: -
V gene: TRBV20-1
CDR3 protein: CSATGRSGETQYF
CDR3 DNA: TGCAGTGCTACGGGGAGGTCCGGAGAGACCCAGTACTTC

clone size: many
J gene: TRBJ2-7
D gene: -
V gene: TRBV29-1
CDR3 protein: CSVEYDSNDEQYF
CDR3 DNA: TGCAGCGTTGAATATGACTCAAATGACGAGCAGTACTTC

clone size: -
J gene: TRBJ1-1
D gene: TRBD1
V gene: TRBV5-4
CDR3 protein: CASSLWQAGGTEAFF
CDR3 DNA: TGTGCCAGCAGCTTGTGGCAGGCAGGGGGAACTGAAGCTTTCTTT

clone size: many
J gene: TRBJ1-4
D gene: TRBD1
V gene: TRBV7-2
CDR3 protein: CASRLDRGDEKLFF
CDR3 DNA: TGTGCCAGCAGACTTGACAGGGGCGACGAAAAACTGTTTTTT

clone size: -
J gene: TRBJ1-2
D gene: -
V gene: TRBV5-1
CDR3 protein: CASSFEQAYGYTF
CDR3 DNA: TGCGCCAGCAGCTTCGAACAGGCGTATGGCTACACCTTC

clone size: many
J gene: TRBJ2-5
D gene: -
V gene: TRBV20-1
CDR3 protein: CSARNRQTQETQYF
CDR3 DNA: TGCAGTGCTAGAAACAGACAGACCCAAGAGACCCAGTACTTC

clone size: many
J gene: TRBJ1-5
D gene: TRBD1
V gene: TRBV7-2
CDR3 protein: CASSFDRDQPQHF
CDR3 DNA: TGTGCCAGCAGCTTTGACAGGGACCAGCCCCAGCATTTT

clone size: -
J gene: TRBJ2-7
D gene: -
V gene: TRBV12-3/TRBV12-4
CDR3 protein: CASSFCEQYF
CDR3 DNA: TGTGCCAGCAGTTTCTGCGAGCAGTACTTC

clone size: few
J gene: TRBJ2-2
D gene: TRBD2
V gene: TRBV6-2/TRBV6-3
CDR3 protein: CASSSGLAFTGELFF
CDR3 DNA: TGTGCCAGCAGTTCGGGACTAGCGTTTACCGGGGAGCTGTTTTTT

clone size: many
J gene: TRBJ2-3
D gene: -
V gene: TRBV20-1
CDR3 protein: CSASIAGSTDTQYF
CDR3 DNA: TGCAGTGCTAGTATAGCAGGGAGCACAGATACGCAGTATTTT

clone size: few
J gene: TRBJ2-1
D gene: TRBD2
V gene: TRBV18
CDR3 protein: CASSRSGSYEQFF
CDR3 DNA: TGTGCCAGCTCACGGAGCGGGAGCTATGAGCAGTTCTTC

clone size: few
J gene: TRBJ2-1
D gene: -
V gene: TRBV28
CDR3 protein: CASAGPNNEQFF
CDR3 DNA: TGTGCCAGCGCCGGGCCCAACAATGAGCAGTTCTTC

clone size: -
J gene: TRBJ2-1
D gene: TRBD2
V gene: TRBV7-9
CDR3 protein: CASSHGVGSGRGNEQFF
CDR3 DNA: TGTGCCAGCAGCCATGGAGTGGGTAGCGGGAGAGGCAATGAGCAGTTCTTC

clone size: -
J gene: TRBJ2-2
D gene: TRBD2
V gene: TRBV6-2/TRBV6-3
CDR3 protein: CASSLLIRTSGIYTGELFF
CDR3 DNA: TGTGCCAGCAGTCTCCTAATAAGGACTAGCGGGATCTATACCGGGGAGCTGTTTTTT

clone size: -
J gene: TRBJ2-2
D gene: -
V gene: TRBV7-9
CDR3 protein: CASRSESGIGELFF
CDR3 DNA: TGTGCCAGCCGATCGGAGAGTGGTATCGGGGAGCTGTTTTTT

clone size: few
J gene: TRBJ2-7
D gene: -
V gene: TRBV6-1
CDR3 protein: CASSASPGHSFRYEQYF
CDR3 DNA: TGTGCCAGCAGTGCGTCGCCGGGACACTCCTTCCGATACGAGCAGTACTTC

clone size: many
J gene: TRBJ2-2
D gene: TRBD2
V gene: TRBV6-5
CDR3 protein: CASSWGLAGARTGELFF
CDR3 DNA: TGTGCCAGCAGTTGGGGACTAGCGGGAGCTCGAACCGGGGAGCTGTTTTTT

clone size: many
J gene: TRBJ1-6
D gene: -
V gene: TRBV20-1
CDR3 protein: CSASQGGGYNSPLHF
CDR3 DNA: TGCAGTGCATCACAGGGTGGAGGATATAATTCACCCCTCCACTTT

clone size: -
J gene: TRBJ2-7
D gene: TRBD2
V gene: TRBV4-2
CDR3 protein: CASSQDRLAGESSYEQYF
CDR3 DNA: TGTGCCAGCAGCCAAGATCGACTAGCGGGAGAGAGCTCCTACGAGCAGTACTTC

clone size: -
J gene: TRBJ2-7
D gene: TRBD2
V gene: TRBV10-1
CDR3 protein: CATPSGRGREQYF
CDR3 DNA: TGCGCCACCCCCTCCGGGAGGGGCCGGGAGCAGTACTTC

clone size: -
J gene: TRBJ2-3
D gene: -
V gene: TRBV6-2/TRBV6-3
CDR3 protein: CASKRGELHTDTQYF
CDR3 DNA: TGTGCCAGCAAACGGGGCGAACTTCACACAGATACGCAGTATTTT

clone size: many
J gene: TRBJ2-7
D gene: -
V gene: TRBV7-9
CDR3 protein: CASSPPLLASLEQYF
CDR3 DNA: TGTGCCAGCAGCCCACCCCTCCTAGCCTCGTTAGAGCAGTACTTC

clone size: many
J gene: TRBJ1-2
D gene: -
V gene: TRBV28
CDR3 protein: CASSLARTRGYTF
CDR3 DNA: TGTGCCAGCAGTTTGGCAAGGACCCGCGGCTACACCTTC

clone size: -
J gene: TRBJ1-2
D gene: -
V gene: TRBV9
CDR3 protein: CASSVAAGTAYGYTF
CDR3 DNA: TGTGCCAGCAGCGTAGCAGCCGGGACGGCTTATGGCTACACCTTC

clone size: many
J gene: TRBJ1-5
D gene: -
V gene: TRBV7-2
CDR3 protein: CASSITNQPQHF
CDR3 DNA: TGTGCCAGCAGCATCACAAATCAGCCCCAGCATTTT

clone size: -
J gene: TRBJ2-7
D gene: TRBD2
V gene: TRBV3-1
CDR3 protein: CASATLGLAGLEQYF
CDR3 DNA: TGTGCCAGCGCCACCTTGGGGCTAGCGGGACTCGAGCAGTACTTC

clone size: many
J gene: TRBJ1-1
D gene: -
V gene: TRBV3-1
CDR3 protein: CASSRRVNTEAFF
CDR3 DNA: TGTGCCAGCAGCCGCAGGGTAAACACTGAAGCTTTCTTT

clone size: -
J gene: TRBJ2-1
D gene: TRBD2
V gene: TRBV30
CDR3 protein: CAWDLAVGNNEQFF
CDR3 DNA: TGTGCCTGGGACCTAGCGGTAGGAAACAATGAGCAGTTCTTC

clone size: many
J gene: TRBJ2-2
D gene: -
V gene: TRBV19
CDR3 protein: CASKGPGDTGELFF
CDR3 DNA: TGTGCCAGTAAGGGGCCGGGAGACACCGGGGAGCTGTTTTTT

clone size: -
J gene: TRBJ2-2
D gene: -
V gene: TRBV10-3
CDR3 protein: CAIRPLTNTGELFF
CDR3 DNA: TGTGCCATCCGCCCATTAACGAACACCGGGGAGCTGTTTTTT

clone size: few
J gene: TRBJ1-5
D gene: -
V gene: TRBV3-1
CDR3 protein: CASSQEGNQPQHF
CDR3 DNA: TGTGCCAGCAGCCAAGAGGGGAATCAGCCCCAGCATTTT